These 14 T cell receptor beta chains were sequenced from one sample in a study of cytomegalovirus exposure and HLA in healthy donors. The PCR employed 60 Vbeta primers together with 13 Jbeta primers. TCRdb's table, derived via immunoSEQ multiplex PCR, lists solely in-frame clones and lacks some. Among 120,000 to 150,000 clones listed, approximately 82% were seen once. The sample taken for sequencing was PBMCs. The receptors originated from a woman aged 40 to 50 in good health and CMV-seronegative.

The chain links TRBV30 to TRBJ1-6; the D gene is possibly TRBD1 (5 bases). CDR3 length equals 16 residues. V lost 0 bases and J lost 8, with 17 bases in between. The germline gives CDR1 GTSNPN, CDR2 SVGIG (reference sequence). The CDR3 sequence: CAWSVGGNTFYSPLHF. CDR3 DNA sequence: TGTGCCTGGAGTGTGGGGGGAAATACCTTTTATTCACCCCTCCACTTT.

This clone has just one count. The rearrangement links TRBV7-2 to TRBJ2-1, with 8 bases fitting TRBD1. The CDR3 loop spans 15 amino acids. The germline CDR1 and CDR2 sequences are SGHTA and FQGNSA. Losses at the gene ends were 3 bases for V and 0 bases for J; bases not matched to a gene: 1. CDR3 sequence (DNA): TGTGCCAGCAGCTTTGACAGGGGCTCCTACAATGAGCAGTTCTTC. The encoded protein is CASSFDRGSYNEQFF.

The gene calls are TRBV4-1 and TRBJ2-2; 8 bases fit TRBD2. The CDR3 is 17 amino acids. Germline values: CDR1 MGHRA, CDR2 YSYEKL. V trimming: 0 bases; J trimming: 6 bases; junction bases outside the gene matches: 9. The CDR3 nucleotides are TGCGCCAGCAGCCAAGATGAAGGGCGGGGGGCCGCCGGGGAGCTGTTTTTT. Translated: CASSQDEGRGAAGELFF.

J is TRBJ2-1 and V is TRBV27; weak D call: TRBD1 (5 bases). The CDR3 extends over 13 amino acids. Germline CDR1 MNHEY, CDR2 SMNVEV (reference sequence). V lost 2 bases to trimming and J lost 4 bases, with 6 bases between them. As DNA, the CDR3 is TGTGCCAGCAGTTTAGGACAATACAATGAGCAGTTCTTC. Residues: CASSLGQYNEQFF.

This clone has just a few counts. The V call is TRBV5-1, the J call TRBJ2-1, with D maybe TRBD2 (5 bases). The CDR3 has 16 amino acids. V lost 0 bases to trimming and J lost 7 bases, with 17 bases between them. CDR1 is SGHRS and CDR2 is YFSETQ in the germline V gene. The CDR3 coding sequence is TGCGCCAGCAGCTTGGGGGTCCGGCTCCGAGGGAATGAGCAGTTCTTC. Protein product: CASSLGVRLRGNEQFF.

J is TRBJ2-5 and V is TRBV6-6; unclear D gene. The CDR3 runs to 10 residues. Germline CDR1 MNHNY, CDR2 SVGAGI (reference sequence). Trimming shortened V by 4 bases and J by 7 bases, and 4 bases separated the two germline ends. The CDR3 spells CASSSGTQYF. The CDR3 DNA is TGTGCCAGCAGTTCGGGGACCCAGTACTTC.

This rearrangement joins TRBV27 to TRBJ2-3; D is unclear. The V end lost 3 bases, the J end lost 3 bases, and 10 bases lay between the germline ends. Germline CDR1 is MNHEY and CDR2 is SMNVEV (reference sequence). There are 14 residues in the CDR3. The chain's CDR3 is CASSFFRKTDTQYF. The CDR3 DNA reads TGTGCCAGCAGTTTTTTTCGTAAAACAGATACGCAGTATTTT.

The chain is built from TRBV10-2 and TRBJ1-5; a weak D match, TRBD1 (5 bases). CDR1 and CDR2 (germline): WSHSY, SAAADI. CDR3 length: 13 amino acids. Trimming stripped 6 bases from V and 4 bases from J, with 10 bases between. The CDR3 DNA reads TGCGCCAGCAGGCAGGGAGGTAATCAGCCCCAGCATTTT. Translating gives CASRQGGNQPQHF.

The CDR3 here is CATSTDRGRTYEQYF. The CDR3 region has the DNA TGTGCCACCAGCACCGACAGGGGGCGGACCTACGAGCAGTACTTC. This sequence joins TRBV15 and TRBJ2-7; 10 bases align to TRBD1. CDR3 length equals 15 residues. J gave up 2 bases and V 4 bases, and 5 bases lay outside the gene matches. Germline V lookup: CDR1 LNHNV, CDR2 YYDKDF (reference sequence).

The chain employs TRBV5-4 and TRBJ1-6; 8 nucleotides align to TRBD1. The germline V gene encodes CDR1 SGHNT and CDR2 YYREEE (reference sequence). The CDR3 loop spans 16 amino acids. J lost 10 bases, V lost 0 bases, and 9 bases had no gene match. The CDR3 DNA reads TGTGCCAGCAGCTTGGAGGTTTCTCGACAGGGGTCACCCCTCCACTTT. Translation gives CASSLEVSRQGSPLHF.

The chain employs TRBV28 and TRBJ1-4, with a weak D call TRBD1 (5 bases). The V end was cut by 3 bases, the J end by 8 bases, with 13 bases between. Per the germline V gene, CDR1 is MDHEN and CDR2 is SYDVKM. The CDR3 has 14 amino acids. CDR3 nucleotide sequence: TGTGCCAGCAGTTTCGGGGGGGTGAGGGAAAAACTGTTTTTT. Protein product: CASSFGGVREKLFF.

DNA for the CDR3: TGTGCCAGCAGCGTATTTTCGTCTAGCGCTAGGGATACGCAGTATTTT. Its protein product is CASSVFSSSARDTQYF. V and J are TRBV9 and TRBJ2-3, with a tentative D call TRBD2 (6 bases). Per germline, CDR1 SGDLS and CDR2 YYNGEE. V was trimmed by 1 base and J by 6 bases, leaving 18 bases between them. CDR3 length: 16 amino acids.

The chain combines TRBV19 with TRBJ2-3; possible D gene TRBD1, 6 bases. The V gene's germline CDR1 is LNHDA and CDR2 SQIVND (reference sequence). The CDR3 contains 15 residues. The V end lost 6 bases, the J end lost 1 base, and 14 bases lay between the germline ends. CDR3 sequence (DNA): TGTGCCAGTAGCAAGGGGCGGACAGGCACAGATACGCAGTATTTT. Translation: CASSKGRTGTDTQYF.

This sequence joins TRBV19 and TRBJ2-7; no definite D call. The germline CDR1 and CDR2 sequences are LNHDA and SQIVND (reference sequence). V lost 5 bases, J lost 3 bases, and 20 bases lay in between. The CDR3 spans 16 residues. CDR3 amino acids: CASSEREVGAIYEQYF. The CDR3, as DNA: TGTGCCAGTAGTGAGAGAGAAGTAGGAGCCATCTACGAGCAGTACTTC.